A single sample gave rise to the 9 T cell receptor beta chains below, sequenced in a study of vaccination effects on CD4 cells after COVID-19. The culture ran for roughly ten days, and then CD4+ T cells were isolated. Each person got two doses of an mRNA SARS-CoV-2 vaccine, BNT162b2 or mRNA-1273. Data came from immunoSEQ multiplex PCR; TCRdb stores just in-frame clones and leaves some out. This table holds 50,000 to 60,000 clones, around 84% found once. No antigen is known for these receptors. Sequences were derived from CD4+ T cells from PBMCs cultured without peptide, sampled after COVID-19 vaccination. The receptor source for this set is a human donor who received a COVID-19 vaccine.

This clone was counted a single time. The chain couples TRBV7-3 to TRBJ2-7, with TRBD1 matching over 10 bases. This CDR3 has 15 residues. Germline V lookup: CDR1 SGHTA, CDR2 FQGTGA. Trimming removed 4 bases from V and 4 bases from J; junction bases left unmatched: 7. CDR3 region: CASSWGQGMRYEQYF. As DNA, the CDR3 is TGTGCCAGCAGCTGGGGACAGGGGATGAGGTACGAGCAGTACTTC.

V usage is TRBV6-2 or TRBV6-3 and J usage is TRBJ2-7; D gene ambiguous. Trimming took 5 bases from V and 2 from J, leaving 10 bases between them. CDR3 length equals 13 residues. CDR1 is MNHEY, CDR2 SVGEGT, per germline. The CDR3 DNA follows: TGTGCCAGCAGTCGACCAAGCCCCTACGAGCAGTACTTC. Translation: CASSRPSPYEQYF.

This clone was found a few times. The rearrangement joins TRBV6-1 to TRBJ1-2, with unresolved D. Germline loops: CDR1 MNHNS, CDR2 SASEGT. There are 14 residues in the CDR3. The ends were cut back, 0 bases at V and 5 bases at J, with 10 bases in the middle. The CDR3, as DNA: TGTGCCAGCAGTGAAGCCCTGAGTTTGTATGGCTACACCTTC. Translated: CASSEALSLYGYTF.

This clone was observed once. This rearrangement joins TRBV28 to TRBJ2-2; D not resolved. CDR3 length: 15 amino acids. Trimming left V 3 bases short and J 3 bases short, with 11 bases between. In germline, CDR1 is MDHEN, CDR2 SYDVKM. The CDR3 nucleotides read TGTGCCAGCAGTTTTTCGGATTGGGACACCGGGGAGCTGTTTTTT. Its protein product is CASSFSDWDTGELFF.

The table lists this clone with a few counts. V gene TRBV3-1 (or the pseudogene TRBV3-2) combines with J gene TRBJ1-1; D is perhaps TRBD1 (5 bases). CDR1 LGHDT and CDR2 YNNKEL come from the germline V gene (reference sequence). The CDR3 length is 13 residues. The ends were cut back, 0 bases at V and 6 bases at J, with 8 bases in the middle. The CDR3 coding sequence is TGTGCCAGCAGCCAAGATAGGGGTTCTGAAGCTTTCTTT. Translation gives CASSQDRGSEAFF.

The chain joins TRBV27 to TRBJ2-7, with D hard to call. The CDR3 contains 14 residues. Germline V gene lookup returns CDR1 MNHEY and CDR2 SMNVEV (reference sequence). V gave up 2 bases and J gave up 3 bases, with 11 bases separating them. The CDR3 is CASSLGGGVYEQYF. The CDR3 region has the DNA TGTGCCAGCAGTTTAGGCGGTGGTGTCTACGAGCAGTACTTC.

The J gene is TRBJ2-2, the V gene TRBV11-3, with 9 bases lining up with TRBD2. J gave up 3 bases and V 4 bases, and 6 bases lay outside the gene matches. The CDR3 extends over 16 amino acids. Germline CDR1 and CDR2: SGHNT and YENEEA. The CDR3 reads CASSYGGLAYTGELFF. As DNA, the CDR3 is TGTGCCAGCAGCTACGGGGGACTAGCATACACCGGGGAGCTGTTTTTT.

The V and J genes are TRBV7-2 and TRBJ1-6; the D gene is possibly TRBD1 (6 bases). The length of the CDR3 is 17 residues. The germline V gene encodes CDR1 SGHTA and CDR2 FQGNSA. Deletions cut 5 bases from V and 9 bases from J, with 23 bases between. The CDR3 DNA reads as TGTGCCAGCAGCCCCAGCGTGGTGGGGGCTAAAGGTTCACCCCTCCACTTT. This sequence encodes CASSPSVVGAKGSPLHF. Combining the CDR3 with reference TRBV7-2 and TRBJ1-6 gives the whole variable domain GAGVSQSPSNKVTEKGKDVELRCDPISGHTALYWYRQSLGQGLEFLIYFQGNSAPDKSGLPSDRFSAERTGGSVSTLTIQRTQQEDSAVYLCASSPSVVGAKGSPLHFGNGTRLTVT.

The J gene is TRBJ1-5, the V gene TRBV10-3, with a tentative D call TRBD1 (6 bases). From germline, CDR1 is ENHRY and CDR2 SYGVKD. V was pared by 7 bases and J by 7 bases, with 17 bases between. The CDR3 covers 14 residues. The CDR3 DNA reads TGTGCCATCAAGGGGCAGGGGAGGGAACAGCCCCAGCATTTT. This gives the protein CAIKGQGREQPQHF.